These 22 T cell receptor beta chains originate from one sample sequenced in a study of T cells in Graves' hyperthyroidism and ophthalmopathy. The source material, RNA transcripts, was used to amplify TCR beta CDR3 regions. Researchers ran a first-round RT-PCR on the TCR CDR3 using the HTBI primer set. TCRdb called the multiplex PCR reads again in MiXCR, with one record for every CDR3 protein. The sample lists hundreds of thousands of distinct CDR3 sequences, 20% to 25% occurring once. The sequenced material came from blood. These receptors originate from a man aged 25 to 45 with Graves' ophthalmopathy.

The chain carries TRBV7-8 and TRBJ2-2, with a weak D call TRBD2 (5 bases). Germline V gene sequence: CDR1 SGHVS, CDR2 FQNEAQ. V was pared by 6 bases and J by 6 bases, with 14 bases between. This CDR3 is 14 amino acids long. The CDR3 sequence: CASSSRESAGELFF. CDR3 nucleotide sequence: TGTGCCAGCAGTTCGAGGGAGTCGGCCGGGGAGCTGTTTTTT.

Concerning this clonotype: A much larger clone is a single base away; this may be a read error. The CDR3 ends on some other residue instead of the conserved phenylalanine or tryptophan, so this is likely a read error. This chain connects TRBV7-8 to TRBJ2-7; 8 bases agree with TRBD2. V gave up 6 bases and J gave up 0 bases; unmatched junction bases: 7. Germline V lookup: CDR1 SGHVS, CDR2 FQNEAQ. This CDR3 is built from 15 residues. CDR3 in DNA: TGTGCCAGCAGAGGCCAGCGGGGGAGCTCCTACGAGCAGTACTCC. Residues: CASRGQRGSSYEQYS.

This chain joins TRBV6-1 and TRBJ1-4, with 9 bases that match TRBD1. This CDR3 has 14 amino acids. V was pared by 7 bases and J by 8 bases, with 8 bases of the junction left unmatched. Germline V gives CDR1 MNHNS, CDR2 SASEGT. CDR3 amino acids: CASTQPGTGEKLFF. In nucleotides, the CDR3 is TGTGCCAGCACCCAACCAGGGACAGGGGAAAAACTGTTTTTT.

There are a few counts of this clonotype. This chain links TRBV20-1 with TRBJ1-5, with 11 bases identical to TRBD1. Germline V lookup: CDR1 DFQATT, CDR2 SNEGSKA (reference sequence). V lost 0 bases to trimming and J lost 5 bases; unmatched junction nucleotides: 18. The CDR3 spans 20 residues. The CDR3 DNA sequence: TGCAGTGCTAGAGAATTACCGGAGGTCGTACCGGGACAGGGGGATCAGCCCCAGCATTTT. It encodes CSARELPEVVPGQGDQPQHF.

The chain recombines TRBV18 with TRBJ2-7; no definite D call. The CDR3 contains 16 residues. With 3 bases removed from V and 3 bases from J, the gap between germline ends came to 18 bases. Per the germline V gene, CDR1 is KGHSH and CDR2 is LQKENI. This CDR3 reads CASSPSIRPTNYEQYF. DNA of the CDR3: TGTGCCAGCTCACCGAGTATAAGGCCTACTAACTACGAGCAGTACTTC.

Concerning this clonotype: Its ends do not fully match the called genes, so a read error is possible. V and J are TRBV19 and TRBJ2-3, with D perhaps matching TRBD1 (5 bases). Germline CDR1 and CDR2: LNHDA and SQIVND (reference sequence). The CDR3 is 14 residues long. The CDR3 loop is CTSRARRGTDTQYF. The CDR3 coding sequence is TGTACCAGTAGGGCGCGCAGGGGCACAGATACGCAGTATTTT.

This chain's CDR3 is CASSSDNKQFF. The CDR3, as DNA: TGTGCCAGCAGCTCGGACAACAAGCAGTTCTTC. The rearrangement joins TRBV7-9 to TRBJ2-1, with D possibly TRBD1 on 5 matching bases. The germline gives CDR1 SEHNR, CDR2 FQNEAQ (reference sequence). The CDR3 extends over 11 amino acids. V was cut by 4 bases and J by 11 bases, with 9 bases left in between. Complete variable domain (other parts from reference TRBV7-9 and TRBJ2-1): DTGVSQNPRHKITKRGQNVTFRCDPISEHNRLYWYRQTLGQGPEFLTYFQNEAQLEKSRLLSDRFSAERPKGSFSTLEIQRTEQGDSAMYLCASSSDNKQFFGPGTRLTVL.

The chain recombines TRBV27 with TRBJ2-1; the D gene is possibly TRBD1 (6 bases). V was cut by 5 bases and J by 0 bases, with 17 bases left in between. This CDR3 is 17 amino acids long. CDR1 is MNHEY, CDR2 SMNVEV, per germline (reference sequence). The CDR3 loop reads CASSPTTGRSSYNEQFF. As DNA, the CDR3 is TGTGCCAGCAGTCCGACTACAGGGCGAAGCTCCTACAATGAGCAGTTCTTC.

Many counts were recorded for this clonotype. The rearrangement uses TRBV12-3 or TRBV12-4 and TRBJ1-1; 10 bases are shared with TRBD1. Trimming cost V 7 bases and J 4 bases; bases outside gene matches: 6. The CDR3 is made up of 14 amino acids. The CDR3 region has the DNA TGTGCCAGCACTCGACAGGGGGCCGGCACTGAAGCTTTCTTT. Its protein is CASTRQGAGTEAFF.

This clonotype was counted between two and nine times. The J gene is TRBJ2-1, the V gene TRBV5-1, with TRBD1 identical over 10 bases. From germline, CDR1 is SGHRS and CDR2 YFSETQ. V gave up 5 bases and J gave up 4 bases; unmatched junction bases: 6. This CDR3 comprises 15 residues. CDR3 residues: CASRFDRGHYNEQFF. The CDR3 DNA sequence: TGCGCCAGCAGATTCGACAGGGGGCATTACAATGAGCAGTTCTTC.

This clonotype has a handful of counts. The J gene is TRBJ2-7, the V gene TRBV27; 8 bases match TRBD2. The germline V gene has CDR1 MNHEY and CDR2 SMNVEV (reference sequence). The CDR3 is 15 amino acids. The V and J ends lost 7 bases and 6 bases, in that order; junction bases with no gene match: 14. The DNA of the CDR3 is TGTGCCAGCACCTCAGCCGGGGGGGTAAATGGCGAGCAGTACTTC. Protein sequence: CASTSAGGVNGEQYF.

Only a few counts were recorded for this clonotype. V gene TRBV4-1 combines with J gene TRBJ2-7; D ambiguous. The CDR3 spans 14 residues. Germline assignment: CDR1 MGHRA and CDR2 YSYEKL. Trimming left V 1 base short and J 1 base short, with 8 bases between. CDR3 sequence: CASSQAPISYEQYF. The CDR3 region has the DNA TGCGCCAGCAGCCAAGCCCCAATATCCTACGAGCAGTACTTC.

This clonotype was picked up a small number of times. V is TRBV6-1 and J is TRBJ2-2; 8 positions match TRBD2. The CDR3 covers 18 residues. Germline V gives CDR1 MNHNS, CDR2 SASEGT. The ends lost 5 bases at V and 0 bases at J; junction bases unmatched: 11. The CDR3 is CASSTIGVAGPNTGELFF. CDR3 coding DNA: TGTGCCAGCAGTACCATCGGGGTAGCGGGACCGAACACCGGGGAGCTGTTTTTT.

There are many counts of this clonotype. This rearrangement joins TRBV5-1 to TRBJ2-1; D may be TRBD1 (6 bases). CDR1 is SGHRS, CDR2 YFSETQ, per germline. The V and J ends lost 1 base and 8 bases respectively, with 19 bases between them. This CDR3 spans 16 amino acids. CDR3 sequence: CASSLSTGQYIDEQFF. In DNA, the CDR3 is TGCGCCAGCAGCTTGAGTACCGGACAGTACATCGATGAGCAGTTCTTC.

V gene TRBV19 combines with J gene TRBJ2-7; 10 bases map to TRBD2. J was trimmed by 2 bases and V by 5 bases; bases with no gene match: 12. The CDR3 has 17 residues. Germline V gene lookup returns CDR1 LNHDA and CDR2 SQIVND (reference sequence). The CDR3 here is CASSAGTSAIFAYEQYF. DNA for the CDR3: TGTGCCAGTAGTGCTGGGACTAGCGCAATCTTCGCCTACGAGCAGTACTTC.

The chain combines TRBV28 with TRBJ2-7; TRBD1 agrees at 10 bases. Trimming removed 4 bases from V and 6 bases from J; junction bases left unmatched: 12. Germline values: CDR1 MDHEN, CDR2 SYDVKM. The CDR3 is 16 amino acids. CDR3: CASSSSGTGEAAEQYF. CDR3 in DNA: TGTGCCAGCAGTTCATCCGGGACAGGGGAGGCGGCCGAGCAGTACTTC. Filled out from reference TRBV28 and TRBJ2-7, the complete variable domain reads DVKVTQSSRYLVKRTGEKVFLECVQDMDHENMFWYRQDPGLGLRLIYFSYDVKMKEKGDIPEGYSVSREKKERFSLILESASTNQTSMYLCASSSSGTGEAAEQYFGPGTRLTVT.

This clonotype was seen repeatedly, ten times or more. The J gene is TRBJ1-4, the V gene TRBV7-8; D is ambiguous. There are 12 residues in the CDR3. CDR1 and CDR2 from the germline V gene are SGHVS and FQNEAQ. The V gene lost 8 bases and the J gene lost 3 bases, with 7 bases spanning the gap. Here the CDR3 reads CASADPNEKLFF. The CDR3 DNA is TGTGCCAGCGCGGACCCTAATGAAAAACTGTTTTTT.

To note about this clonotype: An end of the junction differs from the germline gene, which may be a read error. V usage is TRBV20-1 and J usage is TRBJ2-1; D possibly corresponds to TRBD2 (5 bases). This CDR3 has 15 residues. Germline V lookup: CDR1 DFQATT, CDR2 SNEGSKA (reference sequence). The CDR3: CSASDRRNLQYERFF. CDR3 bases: TGCAGTGCCAGTGATCGGAGGAATCTACAATATGAGCGGTTCTTC.

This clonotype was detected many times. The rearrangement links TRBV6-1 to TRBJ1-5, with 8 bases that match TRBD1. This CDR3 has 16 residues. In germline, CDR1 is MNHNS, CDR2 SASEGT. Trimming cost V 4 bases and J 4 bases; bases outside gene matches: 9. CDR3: CASSAGQGAWNQPQHF. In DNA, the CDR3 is TGTGCCAGCAGTGCCGGACAGGGCGCGTGGAATCAGCCCCAGCATTTT.

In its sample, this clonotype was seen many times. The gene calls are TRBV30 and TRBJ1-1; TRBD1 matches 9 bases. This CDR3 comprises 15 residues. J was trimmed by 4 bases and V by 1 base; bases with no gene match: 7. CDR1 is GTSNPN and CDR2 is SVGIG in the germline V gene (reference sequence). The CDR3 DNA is TGTGCCTGGAGTGCAGGACAGGGGTTAGTCACTGAAGCTTTCTTT. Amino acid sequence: CAWSAGQGLVTEAFF.

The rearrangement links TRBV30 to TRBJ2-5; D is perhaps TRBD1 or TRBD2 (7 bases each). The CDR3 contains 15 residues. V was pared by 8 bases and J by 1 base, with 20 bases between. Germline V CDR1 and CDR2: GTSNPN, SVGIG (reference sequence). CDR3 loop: CALKRGRGSQETQYF. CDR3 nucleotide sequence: TGTGCCCTCAAGCGGGGCAGGGGGTCCCAAGAGACCCAGTACTTC.

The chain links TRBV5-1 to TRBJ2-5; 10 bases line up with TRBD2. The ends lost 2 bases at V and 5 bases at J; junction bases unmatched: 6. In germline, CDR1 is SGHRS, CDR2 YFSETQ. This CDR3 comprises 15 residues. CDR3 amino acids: CASSFTASGSETQYF. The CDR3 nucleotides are TGCGCCAGCAGCTTTACGGCTAGCGGGAGTGAGACCCAGTACTTC.